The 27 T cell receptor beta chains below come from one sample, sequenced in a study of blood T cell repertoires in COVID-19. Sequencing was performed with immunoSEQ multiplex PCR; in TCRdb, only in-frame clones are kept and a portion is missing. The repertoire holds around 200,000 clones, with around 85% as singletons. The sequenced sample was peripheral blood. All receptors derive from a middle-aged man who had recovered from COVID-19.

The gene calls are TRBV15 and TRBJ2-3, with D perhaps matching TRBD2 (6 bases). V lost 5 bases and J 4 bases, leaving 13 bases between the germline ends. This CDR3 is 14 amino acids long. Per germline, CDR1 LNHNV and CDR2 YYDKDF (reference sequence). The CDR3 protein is CATSDAGLADTQYF. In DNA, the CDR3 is TGTGCCACCAGCGACGCGGGACTGGCAGATACGCAGTATTTT.

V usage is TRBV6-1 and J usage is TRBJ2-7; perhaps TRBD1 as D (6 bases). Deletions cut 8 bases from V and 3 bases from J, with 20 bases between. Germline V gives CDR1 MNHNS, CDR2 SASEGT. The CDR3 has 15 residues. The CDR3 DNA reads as TGTGCCAGCCTTCCCGGGACACGGAGTTTCTACGAGCAGTACTTC. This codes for CASLPGTRSFYEQYF.

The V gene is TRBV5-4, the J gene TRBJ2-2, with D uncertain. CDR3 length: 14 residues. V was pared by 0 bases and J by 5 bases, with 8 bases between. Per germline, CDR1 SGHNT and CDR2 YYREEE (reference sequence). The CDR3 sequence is CASSLDAGTGELFF. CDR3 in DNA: TGTGCCAGCAGCTTGGACGCCGGTACCGGGGAGCTGTTTTTT.

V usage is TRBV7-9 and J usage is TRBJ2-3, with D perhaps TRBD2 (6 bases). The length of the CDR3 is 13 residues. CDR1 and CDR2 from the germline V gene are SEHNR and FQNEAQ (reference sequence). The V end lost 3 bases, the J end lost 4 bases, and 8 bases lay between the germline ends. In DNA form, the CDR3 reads TGTGCCAGCAGCTTGGGGGGACCAGATACGCAGTATTTT. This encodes CASSLGGPDTQYF.

The CDR3 DNA reads as TGTGCCAGCAGTTTAGCGGGGGAAGCCTACAATGAGCAGTTCTTC. It specifies CASSLAGEAYNEQFF. The rearrangement links TRBV28 to TRBJ2-1; TRBD2 agrees at 7 bases. The CDR3 covers 15 residues. The V segment lost 2 bases and the J segment 2 bases; nucleotides outside the gene matches: 3. The germline gives CDR1 MDHEN, CDR2 SYDVKM.

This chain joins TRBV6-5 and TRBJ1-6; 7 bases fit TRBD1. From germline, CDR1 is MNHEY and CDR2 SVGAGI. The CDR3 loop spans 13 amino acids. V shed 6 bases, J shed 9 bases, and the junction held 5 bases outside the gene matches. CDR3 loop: CASRDAGGSPLHF. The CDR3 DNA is TGTGCCAGCAGAGACGCAGGGGGTTCACCCCTCCACTTT.

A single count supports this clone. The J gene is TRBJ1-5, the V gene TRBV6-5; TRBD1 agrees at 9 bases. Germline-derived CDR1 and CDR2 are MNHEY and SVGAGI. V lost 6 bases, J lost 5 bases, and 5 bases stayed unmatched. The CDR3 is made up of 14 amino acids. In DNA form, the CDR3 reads TGTGCCAGCAGGAACCGGGACAGGGATCAGCCCCAGCATTTT. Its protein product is CASRNRDRDQPQHF.

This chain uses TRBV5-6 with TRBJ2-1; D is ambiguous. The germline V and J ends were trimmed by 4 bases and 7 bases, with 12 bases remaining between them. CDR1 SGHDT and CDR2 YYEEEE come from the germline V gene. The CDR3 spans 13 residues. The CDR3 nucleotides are TGTGCCAGCAGCCTCGTCGGGTCAAATGAGCAGTTCTTC. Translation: CASSLVGSNEQFF. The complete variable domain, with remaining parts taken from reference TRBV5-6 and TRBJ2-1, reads DAGVTQSPTHLIKTRGQQVTLRCSPKSGHDTVSWYQQALGQGPQFIFQYYEEEERQRGNFPDRFSGHQFPNYSSELNVNALLLGDSALYLCASSLVGSNEQFFGPGTRLTVL.

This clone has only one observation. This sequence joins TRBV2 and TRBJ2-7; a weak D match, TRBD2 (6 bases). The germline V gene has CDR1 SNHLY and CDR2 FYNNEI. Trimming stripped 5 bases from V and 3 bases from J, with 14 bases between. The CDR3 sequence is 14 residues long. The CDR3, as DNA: TGTGCCAGCAGTCTCGGGACTGGAAGCTACGAGCAGTACTTC. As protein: CASSLGTGSYEQYF.

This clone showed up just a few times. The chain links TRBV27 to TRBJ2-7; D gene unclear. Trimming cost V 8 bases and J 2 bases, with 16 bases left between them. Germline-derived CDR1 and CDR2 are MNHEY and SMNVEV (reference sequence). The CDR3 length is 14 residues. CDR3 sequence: CASCSASRTYEQYF. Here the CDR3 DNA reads TGTGCCAGCTGTTCGGCGTCTAGAACCTACGAGCAGTACTTC.

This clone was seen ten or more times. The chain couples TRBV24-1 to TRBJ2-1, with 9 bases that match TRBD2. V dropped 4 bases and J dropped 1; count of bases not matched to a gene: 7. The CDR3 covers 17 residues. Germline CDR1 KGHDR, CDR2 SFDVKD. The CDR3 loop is CATSEREGIKSYNEQFF. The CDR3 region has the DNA TGTGCCACCAGTGAGCGGGAGGGTATCAAATCCTACAATGAGCAGTTCTTC.

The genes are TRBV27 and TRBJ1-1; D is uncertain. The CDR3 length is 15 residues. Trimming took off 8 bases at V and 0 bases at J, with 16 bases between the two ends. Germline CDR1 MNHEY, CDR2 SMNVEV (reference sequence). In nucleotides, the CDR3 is TGTGCCAGCGGATCTAGGCGGGCCTTGAACACTGAAGCTTTCTTT. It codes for CASGSRRALNTEAFF.

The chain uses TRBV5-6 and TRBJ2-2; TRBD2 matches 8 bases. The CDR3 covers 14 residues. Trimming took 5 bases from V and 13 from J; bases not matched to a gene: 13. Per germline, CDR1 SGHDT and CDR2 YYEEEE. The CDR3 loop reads CASSFRLAYEGLFF. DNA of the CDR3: TGTGCCAGCAGTTTCCGACTAGCGTATGAGGGGCTGTTTTTT. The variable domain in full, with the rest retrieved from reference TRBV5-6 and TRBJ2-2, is DAGVTQSPTHLIKTRGQQVTLRCSPKSGHDTVSWYQQALGQGPQFIFQYYEEEERQRGNFPDRFSGHQFPNYSSELNVNALLLGDSALYLCASSFRLAYEGLFFGEGSRLTVL.

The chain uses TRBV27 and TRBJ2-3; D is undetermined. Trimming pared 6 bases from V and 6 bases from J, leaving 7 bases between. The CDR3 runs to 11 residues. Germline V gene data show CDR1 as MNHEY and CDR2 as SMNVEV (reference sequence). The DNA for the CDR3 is TGTGCCAGCAGGGAGATGGATACGCAGTATTTT. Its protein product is CASREMDTQYF.

Here the CDR3 reads CAWSPGFSYEQYF. The CDR3 DNA sequence: TGTGCCTGGAGCCCAGGGTTCTCCTACGAGCAGTACTTC. This chain links TRBV30 with TRBJ2-7; possibly TRBD1 for D (5 bases). CDR3 length equals 13 residues. Deletions cut 3 bases from V and 0 bases from J, with 9 bases between. Germline V CDR1 and CDR2: GTSNPN, SVGIG (reference sequence).

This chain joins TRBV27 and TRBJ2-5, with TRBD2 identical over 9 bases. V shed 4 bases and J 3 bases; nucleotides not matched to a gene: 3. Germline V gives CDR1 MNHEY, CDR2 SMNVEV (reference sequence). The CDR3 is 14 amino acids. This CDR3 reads CASSSASGKETQYF. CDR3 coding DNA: TGTGCCAGCAGTTCGGCTAGCGGGAAAGAGACCCAGTACTTC.

The CDR3 DNA follows: TGTGCCAGCAGTTCTGGGACTAGCGGGATCGGGGAGCAGTTCTTC. The encoded protein is CASSSGTSGIGEQFF. V gene TRBV6-5 combines with J gene TRBJ2-1; 13 positions agree with TRBD2. Trimming at V came to 4 bases and at J to 10 bases, leaving 7 bases not matched to a gene. Per the germline V gene, CDR1 is MNHEY and CDR2 is SVGAGI. The CDR3 length is 15 residues.

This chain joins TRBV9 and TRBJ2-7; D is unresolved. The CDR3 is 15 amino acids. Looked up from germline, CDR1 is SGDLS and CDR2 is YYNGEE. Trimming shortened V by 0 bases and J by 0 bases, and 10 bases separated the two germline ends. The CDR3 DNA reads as TGTGCCAGCAGCGTAGCTTTCCATAGCTCCTACGAGCAGTACTTC. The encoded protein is CASSVAFHSSYEQYF.

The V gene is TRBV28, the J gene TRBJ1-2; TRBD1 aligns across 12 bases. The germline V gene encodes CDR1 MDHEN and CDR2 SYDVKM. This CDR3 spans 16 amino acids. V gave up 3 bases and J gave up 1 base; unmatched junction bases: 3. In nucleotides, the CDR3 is TGTGCCAGCAGTTTGGGACAGGGGGCGCTTAACTATGGCTACACCTTC. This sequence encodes CASSLGQGALNYGYTF.

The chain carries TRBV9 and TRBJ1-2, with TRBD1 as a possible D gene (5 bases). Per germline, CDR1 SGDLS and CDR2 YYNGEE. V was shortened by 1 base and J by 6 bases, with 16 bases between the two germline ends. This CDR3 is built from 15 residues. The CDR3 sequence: CASSVYPIQGHGYTF. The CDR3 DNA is TGTGCCAGCAGCGTATATCCCATTCAGGGTCATGGCTACACCTTC. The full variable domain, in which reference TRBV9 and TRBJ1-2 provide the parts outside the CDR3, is DSGVTQTPKHLITATGQRVTLRCSPRSGDLSVYWYQQSLDQGLQFLIQYYNGEERAKGNILERFSAQQFPDLHSELNLSSLELGDSALYFCASSVYPIQGHGYTFGSGTRLTVV.

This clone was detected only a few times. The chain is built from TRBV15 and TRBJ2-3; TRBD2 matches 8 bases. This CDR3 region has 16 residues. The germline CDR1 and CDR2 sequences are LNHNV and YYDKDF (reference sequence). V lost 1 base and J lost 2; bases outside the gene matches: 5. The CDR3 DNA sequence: TGTGCCACCAGCAGAGTGTTAGCGGGGAACACAGATACGCAGTATTTT. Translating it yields CATSRVLAGNTDTQYF.

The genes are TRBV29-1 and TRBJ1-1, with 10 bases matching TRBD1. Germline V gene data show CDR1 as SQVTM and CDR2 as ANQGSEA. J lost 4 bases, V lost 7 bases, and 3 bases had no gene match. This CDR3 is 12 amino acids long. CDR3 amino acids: CSGDRGSTEAFF. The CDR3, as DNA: TGCAGCGGGGACAGGGGTAGCACTGAAGCTTTCTTT.

The CDR3 reads CASNRGNTEAFF. CDR3 DNA: TGTGCCAGCAATCGGGGGAACACTGAAGCTTTCTTT. This chain links TRBV2 with TRBJ1-1; D is unclear. V shed 7 bases and J shed 1 base, with 7 bases lying between them. The CDR3 contains 12 residues. Germline V gene data show CDR1 as SNHLY and CDR2 as FYNNEI.

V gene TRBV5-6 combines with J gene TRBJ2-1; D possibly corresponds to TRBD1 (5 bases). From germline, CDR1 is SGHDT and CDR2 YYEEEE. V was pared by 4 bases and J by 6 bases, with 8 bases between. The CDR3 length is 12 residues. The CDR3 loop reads CASSQGRNEQFF. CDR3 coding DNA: TGTGCCAGCAGCCAGGGTCGCAATGAGCAGTTCTTC.

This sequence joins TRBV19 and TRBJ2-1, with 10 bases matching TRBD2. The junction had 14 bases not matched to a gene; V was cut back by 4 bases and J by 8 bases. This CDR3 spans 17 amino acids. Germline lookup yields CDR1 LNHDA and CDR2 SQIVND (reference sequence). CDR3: CASSTPAPGLALDEQFF. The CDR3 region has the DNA TGTGCCAGTAGTACCCCCGCTCCGGGACTAGCGCTCGATGAGCAGTTCTTC.

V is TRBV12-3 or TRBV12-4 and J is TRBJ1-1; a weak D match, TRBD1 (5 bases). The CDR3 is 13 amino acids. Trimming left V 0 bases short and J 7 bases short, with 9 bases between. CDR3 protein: CASSLAVRVEAFF. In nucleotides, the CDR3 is TGTGCCAGCAGTTTAGCGGTCAGGGTTGAAGCTTTCTTT.

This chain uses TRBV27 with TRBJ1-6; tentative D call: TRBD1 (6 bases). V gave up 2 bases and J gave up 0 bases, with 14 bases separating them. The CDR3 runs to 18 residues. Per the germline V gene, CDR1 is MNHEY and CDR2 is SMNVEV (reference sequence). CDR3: CASSLGGVGGSYNSPLHF. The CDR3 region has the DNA TGTGCCAGCAGTTTAGGGGGTGTAGGGGGCTCCTATAATTCACCCCTCCACTTT.